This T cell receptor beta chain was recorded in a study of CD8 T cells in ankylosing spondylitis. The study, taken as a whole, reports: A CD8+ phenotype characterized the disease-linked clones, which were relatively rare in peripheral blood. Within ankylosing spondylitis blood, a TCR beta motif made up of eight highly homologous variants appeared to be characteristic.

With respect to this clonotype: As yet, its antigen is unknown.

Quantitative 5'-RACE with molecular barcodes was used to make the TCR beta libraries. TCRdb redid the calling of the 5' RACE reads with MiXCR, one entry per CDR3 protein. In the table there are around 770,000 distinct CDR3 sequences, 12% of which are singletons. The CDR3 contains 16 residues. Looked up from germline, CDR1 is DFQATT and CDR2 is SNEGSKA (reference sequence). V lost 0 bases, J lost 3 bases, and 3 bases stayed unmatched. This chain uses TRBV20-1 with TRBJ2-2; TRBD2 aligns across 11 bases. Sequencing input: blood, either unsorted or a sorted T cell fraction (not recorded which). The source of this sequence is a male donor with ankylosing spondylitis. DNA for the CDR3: TGCAGTGCTAGAGACCCGACTAGCGGGGACACCGGGGAGCTGTTTTTT. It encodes CSARDPTSGDTGELFF.